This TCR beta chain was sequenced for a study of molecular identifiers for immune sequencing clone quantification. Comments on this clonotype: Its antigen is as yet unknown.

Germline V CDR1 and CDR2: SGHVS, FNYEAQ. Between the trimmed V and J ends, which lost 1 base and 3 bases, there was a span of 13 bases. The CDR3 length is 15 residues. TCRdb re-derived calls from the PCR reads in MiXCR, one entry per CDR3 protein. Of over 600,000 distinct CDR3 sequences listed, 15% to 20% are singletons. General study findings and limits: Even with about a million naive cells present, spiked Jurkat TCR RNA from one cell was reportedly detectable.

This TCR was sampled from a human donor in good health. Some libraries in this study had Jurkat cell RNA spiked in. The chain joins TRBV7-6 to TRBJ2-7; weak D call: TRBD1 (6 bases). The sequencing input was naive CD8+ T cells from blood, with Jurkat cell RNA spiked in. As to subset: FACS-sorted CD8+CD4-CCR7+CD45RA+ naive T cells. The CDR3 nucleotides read TGTGCCAGCAGCTTAGAACCCACAGGGAACTACGAGCAGTACTTC. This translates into CASSLEPTGNYEQYF. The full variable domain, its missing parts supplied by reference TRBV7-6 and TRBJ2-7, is GAGVSQSPRYKVTKRGQDVALRCDPISGHVSLYWYRQALGQGPEFLTYFNYEAQQDKSGLPNDRFSAERPEGSISTLTIQRTEQRDSAMYRCASSLEPTGNYEQYFGPGTRLTVT.